The sequence of this T cell receptor (beta chain) was determined in a study of blood T cell repertoires in COVID-19. The overall study: In each case, the material was cDNA or gDNA derived from T cells, B-cell-depleted T cells, or PBMCs.

Participant ages covered 18 to 89 years across 24 US areas. Two negative PCRs, clearance, or symptom resolution had been documented for recovered Cohort 3 donors. This CDR3 contains 15 residues. Per germline, CDR1 LGHDT and CDR2 YNNKEL (reference sequence). V lost 4 bases and J 0 bases, leaving 9 bases between the germline ends. This clone has only a few counts. Per the study methods: Reference gene primers were amplified, and this amplification served to estimate nucleated cell counts. Produced via immunoSEQ multiplex PCR; TCRdb's table is partial and in-frame only. V and J calls and clone size follow that table, whereas D and trimming were derived from the DNA. The top ten clones hold approximately 6% of a sample with about 300,000 clones, roughly 87% of them seen once.

The rearrangement links TRBV3-1 (or the pseudogene TRBV3-2) to TRBJ1-4; D possibly corresponds to TRBD1 (5 bases). The sequenced sample consisted of PBMCs or T cells enriched from blood (not recorded which). The receptor's source is a woman between 25 and 40 years old who had recovered from COVID-19. The CDR3 loop is CASSPSTATNEKLFF. The CDR3 nucleotides read TGTGCCAGCAGCCCCTCGACAGCAACTAATGAAAAACTGTTTTTT.